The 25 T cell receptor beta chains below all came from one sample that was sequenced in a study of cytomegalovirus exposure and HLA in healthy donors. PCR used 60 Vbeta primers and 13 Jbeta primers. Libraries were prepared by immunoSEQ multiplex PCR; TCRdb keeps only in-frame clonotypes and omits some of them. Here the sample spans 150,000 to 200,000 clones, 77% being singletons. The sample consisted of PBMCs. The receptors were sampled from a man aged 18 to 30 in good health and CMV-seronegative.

CDR3 bases: TGTGCCAGCAGCCCTAACCCAAGAAGTGGCTACACCTTC. Amino acids: CASSPNPRSGYTF. V is TRBV16 and J is TRBJ1-2; D not resolved. CDR1 and CDR2 from the germline V gene are KGHSY and FQNENV. Trimming cost V 4 bases and J 7 bases, with 13 bases left between them. The CDR3 is made up of 13 amino acids.

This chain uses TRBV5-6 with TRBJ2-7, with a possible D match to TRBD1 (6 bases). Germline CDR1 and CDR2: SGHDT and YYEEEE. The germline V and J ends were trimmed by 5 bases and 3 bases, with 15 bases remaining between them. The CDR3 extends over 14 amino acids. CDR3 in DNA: TGTGCCAGCAGTAAGGGGACACTCTTCTACGAGCAGTACTTC. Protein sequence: CASSKGTLFYEQYF.

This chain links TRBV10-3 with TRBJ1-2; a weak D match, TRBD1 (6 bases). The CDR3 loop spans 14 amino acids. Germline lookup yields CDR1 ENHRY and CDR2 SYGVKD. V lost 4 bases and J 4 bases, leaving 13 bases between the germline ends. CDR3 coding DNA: TGTGCCATCAGTGGGATAGGGGGGGCCTATGGCTACACCTTC. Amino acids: CAISGIGGAYGYTF.

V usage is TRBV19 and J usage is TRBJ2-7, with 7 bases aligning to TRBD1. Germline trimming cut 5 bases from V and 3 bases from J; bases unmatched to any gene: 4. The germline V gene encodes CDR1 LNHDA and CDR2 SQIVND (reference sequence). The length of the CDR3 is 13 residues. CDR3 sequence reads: CASSSGTVYEQYF. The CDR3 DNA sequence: TGTGCCAGTAGTTCCGGGACAGTCTACGAGCAGTACTTC.

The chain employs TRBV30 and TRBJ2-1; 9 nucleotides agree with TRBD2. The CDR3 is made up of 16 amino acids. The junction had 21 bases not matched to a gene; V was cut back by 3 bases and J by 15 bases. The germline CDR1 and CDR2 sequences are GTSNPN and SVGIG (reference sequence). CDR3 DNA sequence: TGTGCCTGGAGCGTAGATTGGGGGGTAGCGGGAGAAAGTCGGTTCTTC. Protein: CAWSVDWGVAGESRFF. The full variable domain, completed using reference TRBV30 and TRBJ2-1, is SQTIHQWPATLVQPVGSPLSLECTVEGTSNPNLYWYRQAAGRGLQLLFYSVGIGQISSEVPQNLSASRPQDRQFILSSKKLLLSDSGFYLCAWSVDWGVAGESRFFGPGTRLTVL.

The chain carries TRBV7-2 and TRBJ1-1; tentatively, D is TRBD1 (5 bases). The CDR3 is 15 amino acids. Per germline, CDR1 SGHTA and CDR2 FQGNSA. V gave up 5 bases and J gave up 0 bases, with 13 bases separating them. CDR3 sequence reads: CASSPRQTMNTEAFF. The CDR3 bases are TGTGCCAGCAGCCCGCGACAGACGATGAACACTGAAGCTTTCTTT.

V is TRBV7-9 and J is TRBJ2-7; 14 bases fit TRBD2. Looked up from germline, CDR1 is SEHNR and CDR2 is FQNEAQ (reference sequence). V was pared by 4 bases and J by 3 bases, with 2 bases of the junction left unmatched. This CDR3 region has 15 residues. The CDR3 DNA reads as TGTGCCAGCAGCTCCGGGACTAGCGGGAGCTACGAGCAGTACTTC. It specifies CASSSGTSGSYEQYF.

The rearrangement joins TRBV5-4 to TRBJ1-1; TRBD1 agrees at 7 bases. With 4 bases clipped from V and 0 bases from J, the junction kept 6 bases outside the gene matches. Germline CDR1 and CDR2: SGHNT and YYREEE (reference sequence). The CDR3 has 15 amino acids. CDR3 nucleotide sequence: TGTGCCAGCAGCCCACCAGGGGGAGTGAACACTGAAGCTTTCTTT. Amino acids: CASSPPGGVNTEAFF.

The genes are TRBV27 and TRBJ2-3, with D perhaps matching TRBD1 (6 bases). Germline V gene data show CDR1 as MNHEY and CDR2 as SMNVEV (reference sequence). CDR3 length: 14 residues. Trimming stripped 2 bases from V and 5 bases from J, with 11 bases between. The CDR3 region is CASSLDRWGDTQYF. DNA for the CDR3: TGTGCCAGCAGTTTAGACAGGTGGGGAGATACGCAGTATTTT.

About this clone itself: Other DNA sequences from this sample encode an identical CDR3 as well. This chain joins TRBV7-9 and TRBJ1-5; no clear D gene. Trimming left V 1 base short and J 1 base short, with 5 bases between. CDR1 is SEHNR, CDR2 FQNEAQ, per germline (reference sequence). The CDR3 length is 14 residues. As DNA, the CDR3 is TGTGCCAGCAGCTTAGGGCAGAGCAATCAGCCCCAGCATTTT. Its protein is CASSLGQSNQPQHF.

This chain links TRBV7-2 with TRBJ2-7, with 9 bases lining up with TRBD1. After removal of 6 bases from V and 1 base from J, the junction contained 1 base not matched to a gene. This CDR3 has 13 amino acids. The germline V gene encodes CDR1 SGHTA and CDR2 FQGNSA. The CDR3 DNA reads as TGTGCCAGCAGGGGGACAGGGTCCTACGAGCAGTACTTC. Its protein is CASRGTGSYEQYF.

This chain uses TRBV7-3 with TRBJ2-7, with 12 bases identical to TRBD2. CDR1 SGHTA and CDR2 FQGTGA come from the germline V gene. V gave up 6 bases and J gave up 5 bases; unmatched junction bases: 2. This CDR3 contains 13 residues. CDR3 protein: CASRRLAGDEQYF. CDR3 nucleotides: TGTGCCAGCAGGCGACTAGCGGGGGACGAGCAGTACTTC.

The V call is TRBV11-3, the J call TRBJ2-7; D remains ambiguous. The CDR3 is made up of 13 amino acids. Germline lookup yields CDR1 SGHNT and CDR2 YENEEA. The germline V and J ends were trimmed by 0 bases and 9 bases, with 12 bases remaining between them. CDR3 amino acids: CASSLDQVGRQYF. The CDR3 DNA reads TGTGCCAGCAGCTTAGACCAGGTCGGTCGGCAGTACTTC.

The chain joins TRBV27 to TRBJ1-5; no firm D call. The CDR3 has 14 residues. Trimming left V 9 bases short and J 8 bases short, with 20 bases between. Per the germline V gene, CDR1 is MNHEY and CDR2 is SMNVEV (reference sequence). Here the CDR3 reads CARKNSYDGEPQHF. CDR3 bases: TGTGCCAGGAAAAATTCCTATGACGGGGAGCCCCAGCATTTT.

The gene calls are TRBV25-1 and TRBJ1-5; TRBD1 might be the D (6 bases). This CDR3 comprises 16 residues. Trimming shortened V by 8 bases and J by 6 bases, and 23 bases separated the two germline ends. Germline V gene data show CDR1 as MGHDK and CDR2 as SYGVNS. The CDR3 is CASVYDCRQACQPQHF. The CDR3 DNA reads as TGTGCCAGCGTATACGATTGTAGACAGGCTTGTCAGCCCCAGCATTTT.

In DNA form, the CDR3 reads TGTGCCAGCAGCCCAGGGGGACTCCTGTCCTACGAGCAGTACTTC. Translating it yields CASSPGGLLSYEQYF. The rearrangement links TRBV9 to TRBJ2-7; D is perhaps TRBD1 (7 bases). Germline V lookup: CDR1 SGDLS, CDR2 YYNGEE. V was clipped by 4 bases and J by 1 base, with 15 bases between them. The CDR3 has 15 residues.

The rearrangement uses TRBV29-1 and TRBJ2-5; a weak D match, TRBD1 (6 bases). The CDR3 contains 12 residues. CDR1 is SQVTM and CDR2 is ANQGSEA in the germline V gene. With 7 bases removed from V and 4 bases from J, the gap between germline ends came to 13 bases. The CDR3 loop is CSAFQGRETQYF. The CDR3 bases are TGCAGCGCTTTTCAGGGGCGAGAGACCCAGTACTTC.

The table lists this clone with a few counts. Written as DNA, the CDR3 is TGTGCCAGCAGCCGCCAGGGTGGCACTGAAGCTTTCTTT. Its translation: CASSRQGGTEAFF. J is TRBJ1-1 and V is TRBV7-2, with a possible D match to TRBD1 (5 bases). The CDR3 is 13 residues long. Germline loops: CDR1 SGHTA, CDR2 FQGNSA. Deletions cut 5 bases from V and 4 bases from J, with 11 bases between. Drawing the rest from reference TRBV7-2 and TRBJ1-1, the complete variable domain is GAGVSQSPSNKVTEKGKDVELRCDPISGHTALYWYRQSLGQGLEFLIYFQGNSAPDKSGLPSDRFSAERTGGSVSTLTIQRTQQEDSAVYLCASSRQGGTEAFFGQGTRLTVV.

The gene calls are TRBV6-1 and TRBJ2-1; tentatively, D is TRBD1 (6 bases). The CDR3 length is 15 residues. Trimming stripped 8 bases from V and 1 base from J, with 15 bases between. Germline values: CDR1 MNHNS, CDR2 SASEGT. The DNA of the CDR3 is TGTGCCAGCCGGGCCAGGGGCCGTTCCTACAATGAGCAGTTCTTC. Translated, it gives CASRARGRSYNEQFF.

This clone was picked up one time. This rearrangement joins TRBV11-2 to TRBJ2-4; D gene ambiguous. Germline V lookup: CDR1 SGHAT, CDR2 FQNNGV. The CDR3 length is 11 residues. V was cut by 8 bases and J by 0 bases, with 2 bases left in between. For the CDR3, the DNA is TGTGCCAGCCTAGCCAAAAACATTCAGTACTTC. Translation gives CASLAKNIQYF.

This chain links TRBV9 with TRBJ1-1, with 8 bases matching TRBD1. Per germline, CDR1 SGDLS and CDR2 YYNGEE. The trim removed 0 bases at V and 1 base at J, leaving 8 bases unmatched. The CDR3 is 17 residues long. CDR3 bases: TGTGCCAGCAGCGTAGACGGGACAGGCTGGGCGAACACTGAAGCTTTCTTT. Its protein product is CASSVDGTGWANTEAFF.

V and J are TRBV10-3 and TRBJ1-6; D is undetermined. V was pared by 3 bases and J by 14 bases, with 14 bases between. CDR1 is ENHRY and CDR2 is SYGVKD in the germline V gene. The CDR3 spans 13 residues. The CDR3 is CAISELHPSALHF. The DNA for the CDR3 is TGTGCCATCAGTGAACTACACCCTTCGGCCCTCCACTTT.

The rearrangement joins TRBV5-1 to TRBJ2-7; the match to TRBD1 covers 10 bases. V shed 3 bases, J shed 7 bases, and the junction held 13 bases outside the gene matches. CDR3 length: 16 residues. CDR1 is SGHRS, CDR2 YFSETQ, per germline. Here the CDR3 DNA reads TGCGCCAGCAGCTACCACAGACAGGGGGCTAAAGTTGAGCAGTACTTC. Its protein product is CASSYHRQGAKVEQYF.

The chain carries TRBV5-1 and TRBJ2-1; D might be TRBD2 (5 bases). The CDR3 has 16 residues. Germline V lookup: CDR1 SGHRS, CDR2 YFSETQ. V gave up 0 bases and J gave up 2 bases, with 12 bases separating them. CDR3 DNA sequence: TGCGCCAGCAGCTTGGGGCGGGCCTACACCTACAATGAGCAGTTCTTC. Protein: CASSLGRAYTYNEQFF.

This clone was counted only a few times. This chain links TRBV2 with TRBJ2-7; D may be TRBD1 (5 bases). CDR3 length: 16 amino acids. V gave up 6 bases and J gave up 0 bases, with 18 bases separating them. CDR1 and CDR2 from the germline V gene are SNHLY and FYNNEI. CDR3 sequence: CASRGFEQDLSYEQYF. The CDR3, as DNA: TGTGCCAGCAGGGGTTTCGAACAGGACCTCTCCTACGAGCAGTACTTC.